This T cell receptor (beta chain) was observed in a study of early T cells in non-severe SARS-CoV-2 infection. Study-wide context: With bulk RNA from unsorted whole blood as input, sequencing yielded unpaired chains.

Germline V gene data show CDR1 as KGHSH and CDR2 as LQKENI. This CDR3 spans 15 amino acids. The V end was cut by 1 base, the J end by 4 bases, with 10 bases between. This clonotype appeared a single time. Its matching antigen is unknown. Whole-study findings and limits: VDJdb matching skewed toward anti-spike CD8 responses, missing private and CD4 specificities.

The TCR library protocol attached unique molecular identifiers to the individual cDNA molecules. Each CDR3 protein is one row after TCRdb ran MiXCR on the 5' RACE reads. The table has around 82,000 distinct CDR3 sequences, around 15% seen once. Material for sequencing was whole blood. The chain combines TRBV18 with TRBJ1-4; weak D call: TRBD1 (5 bases). The origin of this receptor is an adult who was a healthcare worker with PCR-confirmed SARS-CoV-2 infection or an uninfected control (not recorded which). CDR3 bases: TGTGCCAGCTCACCACGGGGCAGCAATAATGAAAAACTGTTTTTT. Residues: CASSPRGSNNEKLFF.